This T cell receptor beta chain derives from a study of blood T cell repertoires in COVID-19. TCRdb's copy holds only in-frame clones and misses some; the assay was immunoSEQ multiplex PCR. The profile shows about 96,000 clones, approximately 90% of them singletons. The CDR3 is 15 amino acids. CDR1 and CDR2 from the germline V gene are LGHDT and YNNKEL (reference sequence). V was pared by 0 bases and J by 5 bases, with 14 bases between. The TCR comes from a human donor with COVID-19, enrolled during active disease. The donor label of this sample is uncertain. What was sequenced was peripheral blood. J is TRBJ2-7 and V is TRBV3-1 (or the pseudogene TRBV3-2), with a possible D match to TRBD1 (5 bases). The CDR3 DNA is TGTGCCAGCAGCCAAGATCCCAGGGTTCTAGACGAGCAGTACTTC. It codes for CASSQDPRVLDEQYF.